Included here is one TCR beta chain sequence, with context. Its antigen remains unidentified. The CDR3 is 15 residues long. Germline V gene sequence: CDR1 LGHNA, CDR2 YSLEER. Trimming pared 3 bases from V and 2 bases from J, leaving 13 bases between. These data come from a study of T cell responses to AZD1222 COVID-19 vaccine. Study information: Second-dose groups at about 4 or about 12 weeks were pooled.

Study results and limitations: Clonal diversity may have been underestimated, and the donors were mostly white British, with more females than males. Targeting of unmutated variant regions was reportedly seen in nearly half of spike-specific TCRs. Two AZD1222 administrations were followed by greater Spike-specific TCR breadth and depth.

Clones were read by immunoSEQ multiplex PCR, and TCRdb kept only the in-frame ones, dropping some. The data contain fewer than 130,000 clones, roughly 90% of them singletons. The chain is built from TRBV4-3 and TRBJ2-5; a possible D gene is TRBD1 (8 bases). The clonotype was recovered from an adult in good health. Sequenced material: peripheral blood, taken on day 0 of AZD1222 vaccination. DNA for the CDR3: TGCGCCAGCAGCCAGAACAGGGGGGGGCAAGAGACCCAGTACTTC. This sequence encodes CASSQNRGGQETQYF.